The source of this T cell receptor (beta chain) is a study of T-cell reconstitution after alpha-beta-depleted transplantation in children. Study observations and caveats: The main origin of T-cell counts and diversity one year after transplant was newly produced T cells.

Germline lookup yields CDR1 SGHAT and CDR2 FQNNGV. The CDR3 loop spans 16 amino acids. The V end lost 1 base, the J end lost 4 bases, and 16 bases lay between the germline ends. On this clonotype: What it recognizes is unknown.

Unique molecular identifiers were built into the TCRbeta library. TCRdb called the PCR reads again in MiXCR, with one record for every CDR3 protein. This sample has about 460,000 distinct CDR3 sequences; about 11% occur once, and the top ten carry approximately 2%. The chain employs TRBV11-2 and TRBJ2-5; D uncertain. The TCR was taken from a child aged 2 to 10 with inherited bone marrow failure, due to receive a stem cell transplant. Sequencing was performed on PBMCs, taken before TCRalphabeta/CD19-depleted stem cell transplant. CDR3 DNA sequence: TGTGCCAGCAGCTTAGGCCCCGGAACCGCGGCAGAGACCCAGTACTTC. It codes for CASSLGPGTAAETQYF.